The entry below describes one T cell receptor (beta chain). The antigen is unknown. This entry belongs to a study of human T cells and chemical hapten exposure. General observations from the study: Following DPC sensitization, TCRs present above 1 in 1000 frequency showed no change.

CDR1 SGHRS and CDR2 YFSETQ come from the germline V gene. The V end was cut by 6 bases, the J end by 5 bases, with 14 bases between. This CDR3 contains 13 residues. The library tagged individual cDNA molecules with unique molecular identifiers. TCRdb re-analysed the RACE reads in MiXCR, keeping a single row per CDR3 protein. The table shows approximately 33,000 distinct CDR3 sequences, with 7% to 8.5% occurring only once. As for time point: healthy volunteer bleed at 2 weeks. Someone pulled total RNA out of unfractionated whole blood. Sample: whole blood. The rearrangement uses TRBV5-1 and TRBJ1-1; D is possibly TRBD1 (6 bases). This receptor was obtained from a human donor in good health. Some clones in this sample may be carry-over from other donors' samples. The CDR3 nucleotides are TGCGCCAGCACCCAAGGGGGTAAGACTGAAGCTTTCTTT. Its protein product is CASTQGGKTEAFF.